Below are 19 T cell receptor beta chains sequenced from a single sample in a study of blood T cells in healthy people across ages (dated by TCRdb to the mid-2010s). Library creation used 5' RACE. This sample was sequenced with an Illumina HiSeq 2500. A second PCR of about 7 to 12 cycles was run with a J-beta primer mix and a sample-barcoded 5' primer. The raw public reads went through TCRdb reprocessing: fastp at Q25, MiXCR clone calling, in-frame beta chains kept. CDR3 protein duplicates are merged, each entry listing the most common genes and DNA. In all, the sample holds about 760,000 distinct CDR3 sequences, and approximately 53% of those were seen once. Of the sample, roughly 24% is held by the ten largest clones. Source material: blood. These receptors originate from a man in his forties in good health.

The V gene is TRBV20-1, the J gene TRBJ2-7, with a weak D call TRBD1 (6 bases). The CDR3 runs to 17 residues. Per germline, CDR1 DFQATT and CDR2 SNEGSKA (reference sequence). Trimming took off 0 bases at V and 7 bases at J, with 25 bases between the two ends. CDR3 DNA: TGCAGTGCTAGAGAGGCTGGGGGCGAAGGGAGAGGCAATGAGCAGTACTTC. Encoded protein: CSAREAGGEGRGNEQYF.

The V call is TRBV28, the J call TRBJ2-7, with a tentative D call TRBD1 (6 bases). The V end was cut by 4 bases, the J end by 2 bases, with 9 bases between. CDR1 MDHEN and CDR2 SYDVKM come from the germline V gene. This CDR3 has 13 amino acids. The CDR3 sequence is CASSWTDAYEQYF. Here the CDR3 DNA reads TGTGCCAGCAGTTGGACAGACGCCTACGAGCAGTACTTC.

CDR3 protein: CASGGTGAPEQFF. The CDR3 DNA is TGCGCCAGCGGCGGGACAGGGGCTCCTGAGCAGTTCTTC. J is TRBJ2-1 and V is TRBV4-1; 10 bases agree with TRBD1. The CDR3 has 13 residues. With 8 bases clipped from V and 9 bases from J, the junction kept 7 bases outside the gene matches. Germline CDR1 MGHRA, CDR2 YSYEKL.

V is TRBV4-2 and J is TRBJ2-1, with 8 bases that match TRBD2. Germline CDR1 and CDR2: LGHNA and YNFKEQ. Trimming cost V 4 bases and J 5 bases; bases outside gene matches: 7. CDR3 length: 15 amino acids. The CDR3 loop is CASSPGRDDDNEQFF. The CDR3 DNA follows: TGTGCCAGCAGCCCCGGGAGGGACGATGACAATGAGCAGTTCTTC.

This chain links TRBV10-3 with TRBJ2-3; 11 bases are a match to TRBD2. Germline lookup yields CDR1 ENHRY and CDR2 SYGVKD. Trimming at V came to 6 bases and at J to 0 bases, leaving 14 bases not matched to a gene. The CDR3 contains 19 residues. CDR3 sequence (DNA): TGTGCCATCAGCCAAAATAGCCTCGGGACTAGCGGTAGCACAGATACGCAGTATTTT. Protein: CAISQNSLGTSGSTDTQYF.

The rearrangement links TRBV7-2 to TRBJ1-2, with D perhaps TRBD1 (5 bases). Per germline, CDR1 SGHTA and CDR2 FQGNSA. Trimming shortened V by 3 bases and J by 6 bases, and 14 bases separated the two germline ends. This CDR3 region has 14 residues. CDR3 in DNA: TGTGCCAGCAGCTTTAACAGGATCGGTGATGGCTACACCTTC. Its translation is CASSFNRIGDGYTF. Based on the CDR3 plus reference TRBV7-2 and TRBJ1-2, the full variable domain is GAGVSQSPSNKVTEKGKDVELRCDPISGHTALYWYRQSLGQGLEFLIYFQGNSAPDKSGLPSDRFSAERTGGSVSTLTIQRTQQEDSAVYLCASSFNRIGDGYTFGSGTRLTVV.

This clonotype was seen only once. The V gene is TRBV5-1, the J gene TRBJ2-5; possibly TRBD1 for D (5 bases). CDR1 is SGHRS, CDR2 YFSETQ, per germline. This CDR3 has 14 residues. V shed 4 bases and J shed 2 bases, with 12 bases lying between them. The DNA for the CDR3 is TGCGCCAGCAGCGTAACAGGTATACAAGAGACCCAGTACTTC. It codes for CASSVTGIQETQYF.

This clonotype was found once. The chain employs TRBV7-2 and TRBJ2-1; TRBD2 agrees at 14 bases. After removal of 5 bases from V and 8 bases from J, the junction contained 11 bases not matched to a gene. The germline V gene encodes CDR1 SGHTA and CDR2 FQGNSA. This CDR3 has 17 residues. As DNA, the CDR3 is TGTGCCAGCAGCACGGCCGGGACTAGCGGGGGTTTGTATGAGCAGTTCTTC. Translation gives CASSTAGTSGGLYEQFF.

The genes are TRBV10-3 and TRBJ1-2, with D tentatively TRBD1 (6 bases). V was trimmed by 2 bases and J by 4 bases, leaving 17 bases between them. The length of the CDR3 is 16 residues. Germline V CDR1 and CDR2: ENHRY, SYGVKD. CDR3 DNA sequence: TGTGCCATCAGTGAGAGAAACAGGGATTTGCTCTATGGCTACACCTTC. Translated, it gives CAISERNRDLLYGYTF.

This clonotype was recorded once. CDR3 region: CATSDLRNRGGETQYF. Here the CDR3 DNA reads TGTGCCACCAGTGATTTGCGGAACAGGGGGGGAGAGACCCAGTACTTC. This chain connects TRBV24-1 to TRBJ2-5; D possibly corresponds to TRBD1 (8 bases). The germline V and J ends were trimmed by 0 bases and 4 bases, with 14 bases remaining between them. CDR1 and CDR2 from the germline V gene are KGHDR and SFDVKD. The CDR3 runs to 16 residues.

In its sample, this clonotype was seen once. This sequence joins TRBV15 and TRBJ2-3; TRBD2 aligns across 13 bases. The CDR3 extends over 17 amino acids. The ends lost 3 bases at V and 3 bases at J; junction bases unmatched: 6. Looked up from germline, CDR1 is LNHNV and CDR2 is YYDKDF (reference sequence). The CDR3 DNA reads TGTGCCACCAGCAGGAGAGGGACTAGCGGGATAACAGATACGCAGTATTTT. Translation gives CATSRRGTSGITDTQYF.

This clonotype occurred a few times. This chain connects TRBV6-5 to TRBJ2-5; a weak D match, TRBD2 (7 bases). This CDR3 spans 11 amino acids. Trimming took 6 bases from V and 9 from J, leaving 11 bases between them. The germline V gene has CDR1 MNHEY and CDR2 SVGAGI. This CDR3 is CASSQGGAQYF. CDR3 nucleotide sequence: TGTGCCAGCAGCCAAGGGGGGGCCCAGTACTTC.

As DNA, the CDR3 is TGCGCCAGCAGCTACGCGATTGGACAGGGGGCTAATTCACCCCTCCACTTT. It yields the protein CASSYAIGQGANSPLHF. This rearrangement joins TRBV5-1 to TRBJ1-6; 11 nucleotides match TRBD1. J gave up 6 bases and V 3 bases, and 8 bases lay outside the gene matches. This CDR3 is 17 amino acids long. The V gene's germline CDR1 is SGHRS and CDR2 YFSETQ.

The chain employs TRBV5-8 and TRBJ2-1; D is undetermined. V lost 4 bases and J 10 bases, leaving 12 bases between the germline ends. Germline V CDR1 and CDR2: SGHTS, YDEGEE. There are 12 residues in the CDR3. The CDR3 DNA is TGTGCCAGCAGCCCCCAATTCGGAGAGCAGTTCTTC. This translates into CASSPQFGEQFF.

This clonotype has a handful of counts. The chain links TRBV29-1 to TRBJ2-3; D gene unclear. This CDR3 comprises 15 residues. CDR1 and CDR2 (germline): SQVTM, ANQGSEA. V gave up 6 bases and J gave up 3 bases, with 19 bases separating them. The CDR3 nucleotides are TGCAGCGTCGGAGCGAGACGCCTAGGGACAGATACGCAGTATTTT. Translating it yields CSVGARRLGTDTQYF.

The V and J genes are TRBV20-1 and TRBJ2-5, with D perhaps matching TRBD2 (6 bases). Trimming removed 1 base from V and 4 bases from J, with 16 bases in between. Germline V gives CDR1 DFQATT, CDR2 SNEGSKA (reference sequence). The CDR3 runs 15 residues. The CDR3, as DNA: TGCAGTGCTAGAGTTGGGGGGAGCCCCGGAGAGACCCAGTACTTC. Its protein product is CSARVGGSPGETQYF.

This chain uses TRBV12-3 or TRBV12-4 with TRBJ1-1; D may be TRBD1 (5 bases). V lost 5 bases to trimming and J lost 3 bases, with 10 bases between them. The CDR3 sequence is 13 residues long. The CDR3 DNA follows: TGTGCCAGCAGTAAGGACATCTACACTGAAGCTTTCTTT. This sequence encodes CASSKDIYTEAFF.

At least ten counts were recorded for this clonotype. The chain uses TRBV5-1 and TRBJ2-1, with D unresolved. The CDR3 length is 14 residues. Trimming removed 2 bases from V and 4 bases from J, with 10 bases in between. Germline V gives CDR1 SGHRS, CDR2 YFSETQ. This chain's CDR3 is CASSFGQEYNEQFF. The CDR3 coding sequence is TGCGCCAGCAGCTTTGGCCAGGAATACAATGAGCAGTTCTTC.

V usage is TRBV28 and J usage is TRBJ2-5, with 7 bases that match TRBD2. Near its end, the DNA agrees better with TRBJ2-7, so the J call may be wrong. Germline CDR1 and CDR2: MDHEN and SYDVKM. CDR3 size: 16 residues. The CDR3 is CASSYPRGAGTYEQYF. The DNA of the CDR3 is TGTGCCAGCAGTTACCCCCGGGGAGCGGGAACCTACGAGCAGTACTTC.